This record covers a single T cell receptor beta chain. What it recognizes is unknown. The data originate from a study of post-analysis software for immune sequencing data. At the level of the study: Multiple sclerosis in the patients followed relapsing-remitting, secondary progressive and progressive-relapsing courses.

Study-wide results and caveats: Controls showed significantly higher normalized Chao1 diversity than did multiple sclerosis patients. Strong co-clustering by F measure was seen for same-batch samples. Patients carried a few TRBV segments more frequently than controls did, and TRBV5-6, TRBV5-1 and TRBV20-1 were among them.

The library was made from cDNA and included unique molecular identifiers. The authors obtained roughly 0.5 million cDNA molecules from about 0.94 to 9.7 million T cells. MiXCR, run by TCRdb on the PCR reads, gives a single entry per CDR3 protein. The repertoire holds around 400,000 distinct CDR3 sequences, with less than 40% as singletons. The CDR3 covers 17 residues. The ends were cut back, 4 bases at V and 0 bases at J, with 14 bases in the middle. Looked up from germline, CDR1 is SGHRS and CDR2 is YFSETQ. The clonotype originates from a girl aged 5-17 years with multiple sclerosis. The chain is built from TRBV5-1 and TRBJ2-6; tentative D call: TRBD2 (6 bases). Source material: blood. The CDR3 nucleotides read TGCGCCAGCAGCCCTGGACTACGGAGCTCTGGGGCCAACGTCCTGACTTTC. It specifies CASSPGLRSSGANVLTF.